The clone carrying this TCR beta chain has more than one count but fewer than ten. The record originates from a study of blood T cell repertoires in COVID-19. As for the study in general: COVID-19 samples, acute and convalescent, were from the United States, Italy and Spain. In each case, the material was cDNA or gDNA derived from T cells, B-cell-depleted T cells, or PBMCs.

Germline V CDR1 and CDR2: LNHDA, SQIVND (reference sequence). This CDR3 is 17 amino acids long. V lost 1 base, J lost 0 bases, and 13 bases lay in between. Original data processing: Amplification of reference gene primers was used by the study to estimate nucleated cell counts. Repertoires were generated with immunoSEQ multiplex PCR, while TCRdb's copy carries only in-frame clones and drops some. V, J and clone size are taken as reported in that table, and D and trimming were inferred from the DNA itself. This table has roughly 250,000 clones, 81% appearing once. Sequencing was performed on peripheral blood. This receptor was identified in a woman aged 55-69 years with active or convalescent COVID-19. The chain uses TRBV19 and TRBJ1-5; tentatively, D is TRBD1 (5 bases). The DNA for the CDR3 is TGTGCCAGTAGTATAGTAACAGGCCCGTATAGCAATCAGCCCCAGCATTTT. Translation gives CASSIVTGPYSNQPQHF.